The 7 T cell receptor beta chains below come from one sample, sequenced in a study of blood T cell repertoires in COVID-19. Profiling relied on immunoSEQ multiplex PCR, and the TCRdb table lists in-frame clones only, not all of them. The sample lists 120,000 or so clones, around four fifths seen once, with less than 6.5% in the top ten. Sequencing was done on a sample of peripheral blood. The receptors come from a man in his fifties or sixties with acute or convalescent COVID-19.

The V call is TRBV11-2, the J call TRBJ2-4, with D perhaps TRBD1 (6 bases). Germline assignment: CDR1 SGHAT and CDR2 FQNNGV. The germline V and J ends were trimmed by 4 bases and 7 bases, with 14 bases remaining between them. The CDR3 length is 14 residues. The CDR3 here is CASSSRDTGNIQYF. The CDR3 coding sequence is TGTGCCAGCAGCTCTAGGGACACGGGGAACATTCAGTACTTC.

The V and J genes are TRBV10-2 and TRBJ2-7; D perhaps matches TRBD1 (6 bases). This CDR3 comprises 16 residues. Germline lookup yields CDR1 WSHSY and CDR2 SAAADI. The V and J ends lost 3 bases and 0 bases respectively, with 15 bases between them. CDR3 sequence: CASSDDGQILSYEQYF. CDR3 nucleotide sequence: TGCGCCAGCAGTGACGACGGACAGATTCTCTCCTACGAGCAGTACTTC.

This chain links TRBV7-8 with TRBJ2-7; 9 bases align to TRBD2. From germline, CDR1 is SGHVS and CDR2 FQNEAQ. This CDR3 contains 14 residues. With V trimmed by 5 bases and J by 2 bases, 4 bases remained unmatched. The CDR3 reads CASSPLAGPYEQYF. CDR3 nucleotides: TGTGCCAGCAGCCCGCTAGCGGGGCCCTACGAGCAGTACTTC. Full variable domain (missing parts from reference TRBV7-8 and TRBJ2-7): GAGVSQSPRYKVAKRGQDVALRCDPISGHVSLFWYQQALGQGPEFLTYFQNEAQLDKSGLPSDRFFAERPEGSVSTLKIQRTQQEDSAVYLCASSPLAGPYEQYFGPGTRLTVT.

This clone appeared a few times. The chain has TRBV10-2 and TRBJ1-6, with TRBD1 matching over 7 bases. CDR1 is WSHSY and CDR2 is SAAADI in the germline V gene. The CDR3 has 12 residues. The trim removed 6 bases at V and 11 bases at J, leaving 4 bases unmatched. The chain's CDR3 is CASSHGQAPLHF. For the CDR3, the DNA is TGCGCCAGCAGCCACGGACAGGCACCCCTCCACTTT.

CDR3 nucleotide sequence: TGTGCCAGCAGCTTAGTTTCGAGCGGGAGCTACAATGAGCAGTTCTTC. This translates into CASSLVSSGSYNEQFF. The J gene is TRBJ2-1, the V gene TRBV7-6; 8 nucleotides align to TRBD2. Germline V gives CDR1 SGHVS, CDR2 FNYEAQ. The CDR3 has 16 amino acids. The ends lost 1 base at V and 3 bases at J; junction bases unmatched: 5.

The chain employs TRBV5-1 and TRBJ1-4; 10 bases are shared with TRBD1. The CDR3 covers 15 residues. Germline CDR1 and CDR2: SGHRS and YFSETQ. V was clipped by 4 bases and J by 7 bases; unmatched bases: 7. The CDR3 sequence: CASSTGDRGGEKLFF. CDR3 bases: TGCGCCAGCAGCACTGGGGACAGGGGAGGTGAAAAACTGTTTTTT. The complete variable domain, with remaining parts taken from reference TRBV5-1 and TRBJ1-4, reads KAGVTQTPRYLIKTRGQQVTLSCSPISGHRSVSWYQQTPGQGLQFLFEYFSETQRNKGNFPGRFSGRQFSNSRSEMNVSTLELGDSALYLCASSTGDRGGEKLFFGSGTQLSVL.

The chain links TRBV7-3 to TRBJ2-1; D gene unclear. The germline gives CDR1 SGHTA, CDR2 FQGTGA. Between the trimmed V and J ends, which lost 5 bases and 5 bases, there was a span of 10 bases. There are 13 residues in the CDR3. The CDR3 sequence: CASSPRRDNEQFF. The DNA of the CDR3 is TGTGCCAGCAGCCCCCGTCGCGACAATGAGCAGTTCTTC.